The TCR beta chain under discussion was sequenced for a study of radiotherapy plus CTLA-4 blockade in lung cancer. Germline-derived CDR1 and CDR2 are MDHEN and SYDVKM. Trimming cost V 5 bases and J 2 bases, with 19 bases left between them. The length of the CDR3 is 16 residues. Sequenced by immunoSEQ multiplex PCR; TCRdb stores in-frame clones only, minus some. This table holds around 100,000 clones, 81% found once. The origin of this receptor is a human donor with non-small cell lung cancer that progressed on radiotherapy plus ipilimumab. Some clones in this sample may be carry-over from other donors' samples. The chain uses TRBV28 and TRBJ2-7, with D perhaps matching TRBD1 (6 bases). The input for sequencing was peripheral blood, taken from a patient treated with radiotherapy plus ipilimumab. CDR3 nucleotides: TGTGCCAGCAGTCCTGCCAGGACAGCCCCTACCTACGAGCAGTACTTC. This translates into CASSPARTAPTYEQYF.